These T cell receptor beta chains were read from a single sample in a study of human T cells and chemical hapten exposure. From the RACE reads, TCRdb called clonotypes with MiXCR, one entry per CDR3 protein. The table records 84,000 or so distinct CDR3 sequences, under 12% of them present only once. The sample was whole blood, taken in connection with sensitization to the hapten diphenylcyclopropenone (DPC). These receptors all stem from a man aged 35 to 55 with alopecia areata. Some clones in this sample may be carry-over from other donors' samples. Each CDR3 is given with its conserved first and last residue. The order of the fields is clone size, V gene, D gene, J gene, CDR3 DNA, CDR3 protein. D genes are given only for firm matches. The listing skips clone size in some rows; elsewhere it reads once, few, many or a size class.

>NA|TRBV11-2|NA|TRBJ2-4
TGTGCCAGCAGCTTAGATTTCTCTACCTCATTGGCCAAAAACATTCAGTACTTC
CASSLDFSTSLAKNIQYF
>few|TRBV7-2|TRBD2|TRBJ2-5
TGTGCCAGCAGCTGGACTAGCGGGACGGAGACCCAGTACTTC
CASSWTSGTETQYF
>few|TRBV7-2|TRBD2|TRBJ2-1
TGTGCCAGCAGCTTAGCGACTAGCGGGAGTATGTATGAGCAGTTCTTC
CASSLATSGSMYEQFF
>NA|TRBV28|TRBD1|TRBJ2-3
TGTGCCAGCAGTTTATCTAACGTTAGGACAGGGAAGATAGGGCCAGATACGCAGTATTTT
CASSLSNVRTGKIGPDTQYF
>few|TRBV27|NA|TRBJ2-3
TGTGCCAGCAGTTCCCCGCCAGATACGCAGTATTTT
CASSSPPDTQYF
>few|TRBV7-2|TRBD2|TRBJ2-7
TGTGCCAGCAGTGCTAGCGGGAGAGACTACGAGCAGTACTTC
CASSASGRDYEQYF
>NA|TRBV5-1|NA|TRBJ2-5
TGCGCCAGCAGCCAAGACCCTGGGAGAGAGACCCAGTACTTC
CASSQDPGRETQYF
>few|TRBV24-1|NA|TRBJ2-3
TGTGCCACCAGTGATGGGGACCGGATAAGCACAGATACGCAGTATTTT
CATSDGDRISTDTQYF
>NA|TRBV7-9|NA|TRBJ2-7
TGTGCCAGCAGCTTAGCGGCTAGCAGATCCTACGAGCAGTACTTC
CASSLAASRSYEQYF
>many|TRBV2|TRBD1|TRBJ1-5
TGTGCCAGCAGTGCTCCGGGACAGGGGTACGGTCAGCCCCAGCATTTT
CASSAPGQGYGQPQHF
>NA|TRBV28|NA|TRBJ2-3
TGTGCCAGCACACGGGGGAGGGGGCGCTTGAGGACAGAGACGCAGTATTTT
CASTRGRGRLRTETQYF
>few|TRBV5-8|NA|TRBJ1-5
TGTGCCAGCAGTTATCAGGATAGCAATCAGCCCCAGCATTTT
CASSYQDSNQPQHF
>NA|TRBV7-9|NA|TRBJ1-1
TGTGCCAGCAGCTTTGGTTTCAGGGAAATAAAGAACACTGAAGCTTTCTTT
CASSFGFREIKNTEAFF
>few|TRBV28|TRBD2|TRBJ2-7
TGTGCCAGCAGTCCCCCAGGTTTCGGAGCGGGAAGCCGCTACGAGCAGTACTTC
CASSPPGFGAGSRYEQYF
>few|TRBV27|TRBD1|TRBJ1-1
TGTGCCAGCGGACAGGACAGGGATTCTCTAGACACTGAAGCTTTCTTT
CASGQDRDSLDTEAFF
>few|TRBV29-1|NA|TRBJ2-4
TGCAGCGCGACGGTGGGGGTCGGAGCCAAAAACATTCAGTACTTC
CSATVGVGAKNIQYF
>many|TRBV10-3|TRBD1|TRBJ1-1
TGTGCCACCCGACAGGGGGCGAACACTGAAGCTTTCTTT
CATRQGANTEAFF
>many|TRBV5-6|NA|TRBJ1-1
TGTGCCAGCAGCTCACCAGGGCTCCGGAACACTGAAGCTTTCTTT
CASSSPGLRNTEAFF
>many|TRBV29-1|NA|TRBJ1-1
TGCAGCGTTGAAGATCCGGACACGGGAGCTTTCTTT
CSVEDPDTGAFF
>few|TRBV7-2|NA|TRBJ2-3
TGTGCCAGCAGCTTAGTCGGTATAGGCACAGATACGCAGTATTTT
CASSLVGIGTDTQYF
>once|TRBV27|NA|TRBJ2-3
TGTGCCAGCAGTTTTTTCACGTCCACAGATACGCAGTATTTT
CASSFFTSTDTQYF
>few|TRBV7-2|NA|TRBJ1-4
TGTGCCAGCAGCTTACAGGGTACGGGTGAAAAACTGTTTTTT
CASSLQGTGEKLFF
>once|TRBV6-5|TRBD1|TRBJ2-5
TGTGCCAGCAGTTACTCCTTACAGGGGTCGCCCCGGACCCAGTACTTC
CASSYSLQGSPRTQYF
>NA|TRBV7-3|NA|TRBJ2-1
TGTGCCAGCAGCCCTGTAGCTGGCGGAGGCCCCCCCTACAATGAGCAGTTCTTC
CASSPVAGGGPPYNEQFF
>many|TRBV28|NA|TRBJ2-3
TGTGCCAGCAGTTTGGGGGGACGCACAGATACGCAGTATTTT
CASSLGGRTDTQYF
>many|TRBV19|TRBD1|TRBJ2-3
TGTGCCAGTAGTCCCGGACAGGGCGGGTTTTCCGCAGATACGCAGTATTTT
CASSPGQGGFSADTQYF
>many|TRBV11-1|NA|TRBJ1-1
TGTGCCAGCAGCCGCGGGGGGCTGAACACTGAAGCTTTCTTT
CASSRGGLNTEAFF
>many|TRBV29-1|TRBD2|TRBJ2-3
TGCAGCGCCACGCAGGCCAGCGGGAGAACAGATACGCAGTATTTT
CSATQASGRTDTQYF
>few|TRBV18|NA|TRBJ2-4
TGTGCCAGCTCACCAATCGGGGGCTTTGGGAACATTCAGTACTTC
CASSPIGGFGNIQYF